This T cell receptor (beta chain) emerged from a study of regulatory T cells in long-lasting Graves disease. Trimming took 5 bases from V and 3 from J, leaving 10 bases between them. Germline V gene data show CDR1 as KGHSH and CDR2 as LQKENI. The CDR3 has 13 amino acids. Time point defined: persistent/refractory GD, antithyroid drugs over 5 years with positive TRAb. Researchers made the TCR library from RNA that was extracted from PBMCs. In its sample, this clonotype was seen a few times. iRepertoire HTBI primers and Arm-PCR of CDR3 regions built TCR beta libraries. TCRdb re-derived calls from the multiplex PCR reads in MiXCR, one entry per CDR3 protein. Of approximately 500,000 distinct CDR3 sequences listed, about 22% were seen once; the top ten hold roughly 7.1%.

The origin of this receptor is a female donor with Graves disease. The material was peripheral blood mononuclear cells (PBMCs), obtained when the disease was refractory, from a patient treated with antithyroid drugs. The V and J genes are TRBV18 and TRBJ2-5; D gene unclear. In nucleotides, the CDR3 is TGTGCCAGCTCAGCTAATAACGAAGAGACCCAGTACTTC. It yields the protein CASSANNEETQYF.